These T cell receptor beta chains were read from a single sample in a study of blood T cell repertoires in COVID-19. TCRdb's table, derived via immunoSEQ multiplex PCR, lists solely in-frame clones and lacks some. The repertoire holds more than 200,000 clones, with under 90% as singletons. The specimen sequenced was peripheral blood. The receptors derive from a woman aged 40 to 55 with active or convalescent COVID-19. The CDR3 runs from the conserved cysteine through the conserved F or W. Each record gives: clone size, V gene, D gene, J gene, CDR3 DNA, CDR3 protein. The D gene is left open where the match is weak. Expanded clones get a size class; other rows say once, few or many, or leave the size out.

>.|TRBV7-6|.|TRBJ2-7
TGTGCCAGCAGCTTAGAACTTGCAAACGAGCAGTACTTC
CASSLELANEQYF
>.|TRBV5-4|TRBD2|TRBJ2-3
TGTGCCAGCAGCCCCAGCGGGGGGGCTGAAGATACGCAGTATTTT
CASSPSGGAEDTQYF
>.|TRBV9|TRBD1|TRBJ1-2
TGTGCCAGCAGCGTAGCCGCCGGGACAGGGGGAAACTATGGCTACACCTTC
CASSVAAGTGGNYGYTF
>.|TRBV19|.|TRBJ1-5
TGTGCCAGTAGCCCAACCGGAGGGGACGGGAATCAGCCCCAGCATTTT
CASSPTGGDGNQPQHF
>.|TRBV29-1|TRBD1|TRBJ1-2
TGCAGCGTCTGGGGGGGTTCCGGGACAGGTCGATTCTATGGCTACACCTTC
CSVWGGSGTGRFYGYTF
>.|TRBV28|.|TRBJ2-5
TGTGCCAGCGGCGACAGGGGAGGGTTGGAGACCCAGTACTTC
CASGDRGGLETQYF
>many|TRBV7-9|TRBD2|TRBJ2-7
TGTGCCAGCAGCTTAGGAGGGGGGACTAGCGGGATCGAGCAGTACTTC
CASSLGGGTSGIEQYF
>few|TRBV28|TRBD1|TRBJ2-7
TGTGCCAGCAGTCCCCATACAGGGGCGCGCGAGCAGTACTTC
CASSPHTGAREQYF
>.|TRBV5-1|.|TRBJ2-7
TGCGCCAGCAGCTTTGACCAGGGCTCCTACGAGCAGTACTTC
CASSFDQGSYEQYF
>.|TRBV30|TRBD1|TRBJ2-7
TGTGCCTGGGGAAATACAGGGGCTGGGGGAGAGCAGTACTTC
CAWGNTGAGGEQYF
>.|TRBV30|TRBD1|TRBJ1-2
TGTGCCTGGAGTGCTGTAGTGGGACAGGGTGAGAGCTACACCTTC
CAWSAVVGQGESYTF
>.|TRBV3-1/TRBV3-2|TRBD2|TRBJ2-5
TGTGCCAGCAGCCACCTGGGACTAGCGAGTGAAGAGACCCAGTACTTC
CASSHLGLASEETQYF
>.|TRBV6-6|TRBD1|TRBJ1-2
TGTGCCAGCAGTTCTCGACAGGGTAACTATGGCTACACCTTC
CASSSRQGNYGYTF
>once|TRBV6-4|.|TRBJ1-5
TGTGCCAGCAGTGAACAGGGCAATCAGCCCCAGCATTTT
CASSEQGNQPQHF
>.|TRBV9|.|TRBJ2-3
TGTGCCAGCAGCGTCGCCTCCCCCAGGGGCGCAGATACGCAGTATTTT
CASSVASPRGADTQYF
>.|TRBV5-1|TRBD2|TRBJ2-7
TGCGCCAGCAGCGAATCTAGCGGGAGTCGCGAGCAGTACTTC
CASSESSGSREQYF
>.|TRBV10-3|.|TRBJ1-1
TGTGCCATCAGTGAGTCGAGCCACGGCACTGAAGCTTTCTTT
CAISESSHGTEAFF
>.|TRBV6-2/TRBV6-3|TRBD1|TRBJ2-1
TGTGCCAGCAGTCCCGGACAGGGGGCGGTCTTC
CASSPGQGAVF
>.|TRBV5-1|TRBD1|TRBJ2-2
TGCGCCAGCAGCCAGGACAGGGGAGTCACCGGGGAGCTGTTTTTT
CASSQDRGVTGELFF
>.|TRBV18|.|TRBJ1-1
TGTGCCAGCTCATCTCGGAAAAGCGAAGAAGCTTTCTTT
CASSSRKSEEAFF
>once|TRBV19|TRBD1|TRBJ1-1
TGTGCCAGTAATTACAGGGGCACTGAAGCTTTCTTT
CASNYRGTEAFF
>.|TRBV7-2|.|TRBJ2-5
TGTGCCAGCAGCTCTACAGGGTATGGAGAGACCCAGTACTTC
CASSSTGYGETQYF
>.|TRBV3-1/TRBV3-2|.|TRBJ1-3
TGTGCCAGCAGCCAAGCGCCAGGGGCTGGAAACACCATATATTTT
CASSQAPGAGNTIYF
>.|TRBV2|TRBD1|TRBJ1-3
TGTGCCAGCAGCCCGGAGGGACAGCCTGGAAACACCATATATTTT
CASSPEGQPGNTIYF
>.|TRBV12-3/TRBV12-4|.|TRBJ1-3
TGTGCCAGCAGTCGACAGTTAGCCATATATTTT
CASSRQLAIYF
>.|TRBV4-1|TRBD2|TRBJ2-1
TGCGCCAGCAGCCGCAGCGGGGGGGCAATCGGTGAGCAGTTCTTC
CASSRSGGAIGEQFF
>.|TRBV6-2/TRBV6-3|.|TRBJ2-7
TGTGCCAGCAGTGCAACAGGTGTGGAGCAGTACTTC
CASSATGVEQYF
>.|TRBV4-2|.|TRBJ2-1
TGTGCCAGCAGCCAAGATCGGGCGGGACCACTCAATGAGCAATTCTTC
CASSQDRAGPLNEQFF
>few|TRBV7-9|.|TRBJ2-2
TGTGCCAGCAGCCCAAACACCGGGGAGCTGTTTTTT
CASSPNTGELFF
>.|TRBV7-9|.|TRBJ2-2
TGTGCCAGCAGGGGGACACCGAACACCGGGGAGCTGTTTTTT
CASRGTPNTGELFF
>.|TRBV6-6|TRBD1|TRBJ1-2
TGTGCCAGCAGTTACTCGGGACAGGGGATAGATGGCTACACCTTC
CASSYSGQGIDGYTF
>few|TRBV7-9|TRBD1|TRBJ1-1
TGTGCCAGCAGCGGGACAGGGCCGAACACTGAAGCTTTCTTT
CASSGTGPNTEAFF
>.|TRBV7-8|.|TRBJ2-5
TGTGCCAGCAGCTTAGCAGGTAGCGCCCAGACCCAGTACTTC
CASSLAGSAQTQYF
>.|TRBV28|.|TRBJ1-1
TGTGCCAGCACCCTCACACAGGGCCCGGGCACTGAAGCTTTCTTT
CASTLTQGPGTEAFF
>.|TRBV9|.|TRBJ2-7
TGTGCCAGCAGCAAACAGGGATCTCATGGCCCCTACGAGCAGTACTTC
CASSKQGSHGPYEQYF
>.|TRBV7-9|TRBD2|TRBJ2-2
TGTGCCAGCAGCTTAGGACTAGCGGGAGGGACCGGGGAGCTGTTTTTT
CASSLGLAGGTGELFF
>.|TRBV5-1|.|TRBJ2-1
TGCGCCAGCCGCGCTCTCAATAGACAGTTCTTC
CASRALNRQFF
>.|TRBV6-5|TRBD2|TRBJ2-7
TGTGCCACCGGGCTAGCGGGGGCCTACGAGCAGTACTTC
CATGLAGAYEQYF
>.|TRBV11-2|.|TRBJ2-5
TGTGCCAGCAGCCGACGGGAAGAGACCCAGTACTTC
CASSRREETQYF
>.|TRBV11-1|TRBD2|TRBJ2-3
TGTGCCAGCAGCTTTAGCAGCGGGGCTAGCACAGATACGCAGTATTTT
CASSFSSGASTDTQYF
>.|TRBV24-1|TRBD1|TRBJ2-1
TGTGCCACCAGCCTCAATTACAGGGGGCGAGATGAGCAGTTCTTC
CATSLNYRGRDEQFF
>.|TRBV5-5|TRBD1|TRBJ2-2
TGTGCCAGCAGCTTATTTCTCAGGGGGAGCGGGGAGCTGTTTTTT
CASSLFLRGSGELFF
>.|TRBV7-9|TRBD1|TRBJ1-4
TGTGCCAGCAGGAACAGACAGGGTGACGAAAAACTGTTTTTT
CASRNRQGDEKLFF
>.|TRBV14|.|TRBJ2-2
TGTGCCAGCAGCCAAGGTCGCGGGGAGCTGTTTTTT
CASSQGRGELFF
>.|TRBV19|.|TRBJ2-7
TGTGCCAGTAGTATAGATCCAGTGACTAGCTACGAGCAGTACTTC
CASSIDPVTSYEQYF
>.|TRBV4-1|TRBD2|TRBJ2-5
TGCGCCAGCAGCCAAGCGGCACTAGCGGGATTAACGGAGACCCAGTACTTC
CASSQAALAGLTETQYF
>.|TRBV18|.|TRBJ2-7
TGTGCCAGCTCACCACCAGGTTTGGGTCGGGGCGAGCAGTACTTC
CASSPPGLGRGEQYF
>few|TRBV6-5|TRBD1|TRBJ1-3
TGTGCCAGCCGACCCGGGACAGCTCTGTACACCATATATTTT
CASRPGTALYTIYF
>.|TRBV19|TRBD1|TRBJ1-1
TGTGCCAGTAGTACCGTTTTTAGGGGGCTGAACACTGAAGCTTTCTTT
CASSTVFRGLNTEAFF